The sequence of this TCR beta chain was determined in a study of early T cells in non-severe SARS-CoV-2 infection. Study details: The chains were unpaired, and the sequenced material was bulk RNA from unsorted whole blood. Whole-study findings and limits: In VDJdb matching, anti-spike CD8 responses were favored while private and CD4 specificities went missing.

Unique molecular identifiers were attached to individual cDNA molecules. TCRdb redid the calling of the 5' RACE reads with MiXCR, one entry per CDR3 protein. The table has approximately 35,000 distinct CDR3 sequences, approximately 5.4% seen once. The CDR3 consists of 13 residues. Germline V gene sequence: CDR1 DFQATT, CDR2 SNEGSKA (reference sequence). The V segment lost 6 bases and the J segment 0 bases; nucleotides outside the gene matches: 3. This clonotype was detected only a few times. The antigen is unknown. The source of this sequence is an adult who was a healthcare worker with PCR-confirmed SARS-CoV-2 infection or an uninfected control (not recorded which). Material for sequencing was whole blood. This rearrangement joins TRBV20-1 to TRBJ1-1; TRBD1 matches 8 bases. CDR3 DNA: TGCAGTGCGTGGACAGGGTTGAACACTGAAGCTTTCTTT. As protein: CSAWTGLNTEAFF.